A selection of T cell receptor beta chains follows, all from one sample in a study of shared clonotypes between healthy human individuals. Libraries were prepared by immunoSEQ multiplex PCR; TCRdb keeps only in-frame clonotypes and omits some of them. Among about 1,800,000 clones, about 94% were seen once, and the ten largest hold around 1.2%. The material sequenced was naive CD8+ T cells sorted from blood. These receptors all stem from a man aged 18-30 years in good health. CDR3s include the opening cysteine and the closing phenylalanine or tryptophan. Fields, in order: clone size, D gene, J gene, V gene, CDR3 protein, CDR3 DNA. The D gene is left open where the match is weak. Only part of the rows carry a size: once, few, many, or a class if the clone is expanded.

>NA|NA|TRBJ2-7|TRBV6-5
CASSTYGESYEQYF
TGTGCCAGCAGCACGTACGGGGAATCCTACGAGCAGTACTTC
>NA|NA|TRBJ1-2|TRBV11-2
CASSLGNRADYGYTF
TGTGCCAGCAGCTTAGGGAACAGGGCTGACTATGGCTACACCTTC
>NA|TRBD2|TRBJ2-1|TRBV6-5
CASSTGTSGYNEQFF
TGTGCCAGCAGTACCGGGACTAGCGGATACAATGAGCAGTTCTTC
>NA|TRBD2|TRBJ2-1|TRBV9
CASSPHSGLAGNEQFF
TGTGCCAGCAGCCCTCACTCCGGACTAGCGGGCAATGAGCAGTTCTTC
>NA|NA|TRBJ2-7|TRBV14
CASSPYVAYEQYF
TGTGCCAGCAGCCCCTACGTAGCCTACGAGCAGTACTTC
>NA|NA|TRBJ2-7|TRBV19
CASSIATGSEQYF
TGTGCCAGTAGTATAGCCACAGGGTCCGAGCAGTACTTC
>NA|NA|TRBJ1-1|TRBV5-1
CASSLGGFWNTEAFF
TGCGCCAGCAGCTTGGGGGGCTTTTGGAACACTGAAGCTTTCTTT
>few|NA|TRBJ1-2|TRBV7-9
CASSSSDLNYGYTF
TGTGCCAGCAGCTCTTCGGACCTTAACTATGGCTACACCTTC
>NA|TRBD2|TRBJ2-7|TRBV7-9
CASSNSGSWSYEQYF
TGTGCCAGCAGCAATAGCGGGAGTTGGTCCTACGAGCAGTACTTC
>once|TRBD2|TRBJ2-2|TRBV5-6
CASSPGRADTGELFF
TGTGCCAGCAGCCCCGGGAGGGCCGACACCGGGGAGCTGTTTTTT
>once|NA|TRBJ1-2|TRBV10-2
CASETESGGYTF
TGCGCCAGCGAGACAGAATCTGGTGGCTACACCTTC
>NA|NA|TRBJ2-7|TRBV7-8
CASSLPEGKEYF
TGTGCCAGCAGCCTGCCGGAGGGGAAGGAGTACTTC
>NA|NA|TRBJ2-7|TRBV6-5
CASSYKATPYEQYF
TGTGCCAGCAGTTATAAGGCTACCCCCTACGAGCAGTACTTC
>NA|TRBD1|TRBJ1-1|TRBV9
CASSPTGIGGWTEAFF
TGTGCCAGCAGCCCGACAGGGATTGGAGGTTGGACTGAAGCTTTCTTT
>NA|NA|TRBJ2-5|TRBV18
CASSLPGLEETQYF
TGTGCCAGCTCACTTCCCGGGTTGGAAGAGACCCAGTACTTC
>NA|TRBD2|TRBJ2-3|TRBV27
CASSYLAGLDTQYF
TGTGCCAGCAGTTATCTAGCGGGACTGGATACGCAGTATTTT
>NA|NA|TRBJ2-5|TRBV9
CASSVEGLDQETQYF
TGTGCCAGCAGCGTAGAAGGGCTAGATCAAGAGACCCAGTACTTC
>NA|NA|TRBJ1-2|TRBV25-1
CASSESRGTNYGYTF
TGTGCCAGCAGTGAATCTAGGGGTACTAACTATGGCTACACCTTC
>once|NA|TRBJ2-2|TRBV5-1
CASSLRADTGELFF
TGCGCCAGCAGCTTGCGGGCAGACACCGGGGAGCTGTTTTTT
>NA|NA|TRBJ1-2|TRBV27
CASSEGYGYTF
TGTGCCAGCTCGGAGGGGTATGGCTACACCTTC
>NA|TRBD1|TRBJ2-7|TRBV6-1
CASGEMGQGYEQYF
TGTGCCAGCGGTGAAATGGGACAGGGCTACGAGCAGTACTTC
>NA|NA|TRBJ1-2|TRBV29-1
CSVEGDIYGYTF
TGCAGCGTTGAGGGGGACATCTATGGCTACACCTTC
>NA|NA|TRBJ1-1|TRBV7-9
CASSAGDGSHTEAFF
TGTGCCAGCAGCGCAGGAGATGGCAGCCACACTGAAGCTTTCTTT
>NA|TRBD2|TRBJ2-1|TRBV4-2
CASSQVIGRGGHEQFF
TGTGCCAGCAGCCAAGTAATCGGTCGCGGGGGGCATGAGCAGTTCTTC
>NA|NA|TRBJ2-5|TRBV13
CASSWGQSQETQYF
TGTGCCAGCAGCTGGGGACAAAGCCAAGAGACCCAGTACTTC
>NA|NA|TRBJ2-7|TRBV28
CASSLVGVEQYF
TGTGCCAGCAGTTTAGTCGGAGTCGAGCAGTACTTC
>NA|TRBD2|TRBJ2-7|TRBV2
CASSADREGLYEQYF
TGTGCCAGCAGTGCCGACCGGGAGGGCCTCTACGAGCAGTACTTC
>NA|TRBD1|TRBJ1-2|TRBV27
CASSFDRGGGYTF
TGTGCCAGCAGCTTTGACAGGGGCGGCGGCTACACCTTC
>NA|TRBD2|TRBJ2-2|TRBV28
CASSLFTSGANTGELFF
TGTGCCAGCAGTTTATTCACTAGCGGGGCAAACACCGGGGAGCTGTTTTTT
>NA|NA|TRBJ1-5|TRBV28
CASSFSTGRAPDQPQHF
TGTGCCAGCAGTTTTTCAACAGGGAGAGCCCCCGATCAGCCCCAGCATTTT
>NA|NA|TRBJ2-5|TRBV7-8
CASSPENQKETQYF
TGTGCCAGCAGCCCCGAGAATCAGAAAGAGACCCAGTACTTC
>NA|NA|TRBJ1-1|TRBV5-8
CASSLDREAEAFF
TGTGCCAGCAGCTTGGATAGGGAGGCTGAAGCTTTCTTT
>NA|NA|TRBJ1-5|TRBV27
CASSPTGYQPQHF
TGTGCCAGCAGTCCCACAGGGTACCAGCCCCAGCATTTT
>NA|TRBD1|TRBJ2-1|TRBV27
CASRNRGLNEQFF
TGTGCCAGCAGAAACAGGGGGTTGAATGAGCAGTTCTTC
>NA|NA|TRBJ2-3|TRBV5-6
CASGRKGDTQYF
TGTGCCAGCGGACGGAAGGGAGATACGCAGTATTTT
>NA|TRBD1|TRBJ1-2|TRBV28
CASSFQGELWYGYTF
TGTGCCAGCAGTTTCCAGGGGGAGTTGTGGTATGGCTACACCTTC
>once|NA|TRBJ1-2|TRBV30
CAWSQVGGGYGYTF
TGTGCCTGGAGCCAAGTTGGGGGCGGCTATGGCTACACCTTC
>NA|NA|TRBJ2-1|TRBV11-2
CASSSGKGGASNEQFF
TGTGCCAGCAGCTCGGGGAAGGGCGGAGCGTCCAATGAGCAGTTCTTC
>NA|TRBD1|TRBJ2-1|TRBV4-3
CASSQEHIGTGVYNEQFF
TGCGCCAGCAGCCAAGAACACATCGGGACAGGGGTGTACAATGAGCAGTTCTTC
>NA|NA|TRBJ1-5|TRBV27
CASSLSHPGEGYQPQHF
TGTGCCAGCAGTTTATCCCACCCGGGGGAAGGTTATCAGCCCCAGCATTTT
>NA|NA|TRBJ1-3|TRBV6-1
CAGRTDSGNTIYF
TGTGCCGGCCGGACAGACTCTGGAAACACCATATATTTT
>NA|TRBD2|TRBJ2-7|TRBV6-1
CASIGTTAYEQYF
TGTGCCAGCATCGGGACTACCGCCTACGAGCAGTACTTC
>NA|NA|TRBJ1-2|TRBV18
CASSPMDSLEPGYTF
TGTGCCAGCTCACCTATGGACAGCTTAGAACCTGGCTACACCTTC